This T cell receptor beta chain was retrieved from a study of T cell responses to AZD1222 COVID-19 vaccine. The sample holds one count of this clone. The antigen remains unidentified. Study-level results: When two AZD1222 doses had been given, Spike-specific TCR breadth and depth rose. Spike-wide coverage was observed for vaccine-associated CD4 TCRs, with dominant responses at 160-218 and 743-854. There were mostly white British donors and more females than males, and clonal diversity was possibly underestimated.

Assay: immunoSEQ multiplex PCR; the TCRdb copy retains only in-frame clones and omits some. The profile covers about 46,000 clones, with 85% to 90% appearing a single time and 1.1% taken by the ten largest. The sequencing used peripheral blood, collected 28 days after the second AZD1222 dose. This TCR came from an adult who received the AZD1222 COVID-19 vaccine.

The CDR3, as DNA: TGTGCCTCACAGGACTCTGGACTAGCGGGATACGATGAGCAGTTCTTC. This sequence encodes CASQDSGLAGYDEQFF. The rearrangement uses TRBV10-3 and TRBJ2-1, with TRBD2 matching over 12 bases. Losses at the gene ends were 11 bases for V and 8 bases for J; bases not matched to a gene: 16. The V gene's germline CDR1 is ENHRY and CDR2 SYGVKD. The CDR3 length is 16 residues.